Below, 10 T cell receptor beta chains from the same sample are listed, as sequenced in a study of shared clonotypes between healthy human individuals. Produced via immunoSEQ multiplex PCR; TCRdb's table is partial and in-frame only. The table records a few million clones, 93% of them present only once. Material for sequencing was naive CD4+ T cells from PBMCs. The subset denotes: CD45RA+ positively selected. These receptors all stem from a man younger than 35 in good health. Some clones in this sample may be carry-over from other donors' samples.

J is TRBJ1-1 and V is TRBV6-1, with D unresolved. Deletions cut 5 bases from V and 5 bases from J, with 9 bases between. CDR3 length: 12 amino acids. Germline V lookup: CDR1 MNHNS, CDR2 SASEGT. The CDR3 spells CASSPHGTEAFF. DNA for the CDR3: TGTGCCAGCAGTCCTCATGGGACTGAAGCTTTCTTT.

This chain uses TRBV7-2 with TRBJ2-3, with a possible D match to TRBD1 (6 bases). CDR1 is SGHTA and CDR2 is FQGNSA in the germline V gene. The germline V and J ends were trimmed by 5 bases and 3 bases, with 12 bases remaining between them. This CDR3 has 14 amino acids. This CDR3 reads CASSPLDRTDTQYF. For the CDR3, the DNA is TGTGCCAGCAGCCCTCTGGACAGAACAGATACGCAGTATTTT.

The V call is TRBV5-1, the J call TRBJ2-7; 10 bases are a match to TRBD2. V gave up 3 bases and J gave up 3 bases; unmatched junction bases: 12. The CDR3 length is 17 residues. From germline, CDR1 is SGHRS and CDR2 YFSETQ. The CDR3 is CASSSSPGVAGGYEQYF. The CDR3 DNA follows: TGCGCCAGCAGCTCCTCCCCCGGGGTAGCGGGAGGCTACGAGCAGTACTTC.

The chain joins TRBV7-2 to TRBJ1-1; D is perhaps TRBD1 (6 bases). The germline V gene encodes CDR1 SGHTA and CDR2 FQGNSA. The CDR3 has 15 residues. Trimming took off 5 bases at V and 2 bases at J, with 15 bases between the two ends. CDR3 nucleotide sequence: TGTGCCAGCAGCAAAGGGGGACGATTAAACACTGAAGCTTTCTTT. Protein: CASSKGGRLNTEAFF.

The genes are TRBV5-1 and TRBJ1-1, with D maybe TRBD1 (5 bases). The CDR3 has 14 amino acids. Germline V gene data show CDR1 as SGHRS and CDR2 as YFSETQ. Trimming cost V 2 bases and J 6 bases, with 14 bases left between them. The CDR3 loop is CASSFTGQIAEAFF. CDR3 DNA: TGCGCCAGCAGCTTTACAGGTCAGATCGCTGAAGCTTTCTTT. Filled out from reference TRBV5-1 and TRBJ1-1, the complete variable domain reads KAGVTQTPRYLIKTRGQQVTLSCSPISGHRSVSWYQQTPGQGLQFLFEYFSETQRNKGNFPGRFSGRQFSNSRSEMNVSTLELGDSALYLCASSFTGQIAEAFFGQGTRLTVV.

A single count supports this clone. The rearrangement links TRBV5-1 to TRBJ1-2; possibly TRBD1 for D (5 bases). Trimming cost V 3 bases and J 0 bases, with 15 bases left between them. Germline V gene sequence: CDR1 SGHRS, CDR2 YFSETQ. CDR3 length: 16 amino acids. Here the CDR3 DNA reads TGCGCCAGCAGCTGGGGGGGTCCAATTTCTAACTATGGCTACACCTTC. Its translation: CASSWGGPISNYGYTF.

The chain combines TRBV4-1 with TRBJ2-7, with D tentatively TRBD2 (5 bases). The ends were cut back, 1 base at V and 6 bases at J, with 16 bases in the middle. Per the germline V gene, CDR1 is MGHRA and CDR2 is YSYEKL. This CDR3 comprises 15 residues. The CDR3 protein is CASSQVPLRGFEQYF. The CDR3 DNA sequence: TGCGCCAGCAGCCAAGTCCCACTCCGGGGATTCGAGCAGTACTTC.

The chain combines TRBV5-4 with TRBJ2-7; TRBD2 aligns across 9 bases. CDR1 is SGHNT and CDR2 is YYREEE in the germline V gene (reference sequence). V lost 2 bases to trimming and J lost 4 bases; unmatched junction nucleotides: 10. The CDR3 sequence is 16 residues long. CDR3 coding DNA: TGTGCCAGCAGCTTACCGGCGGGAGGGGCGGCGTACGAGCAGTACTTC. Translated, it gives CASSLPAGGAAYEQYF.

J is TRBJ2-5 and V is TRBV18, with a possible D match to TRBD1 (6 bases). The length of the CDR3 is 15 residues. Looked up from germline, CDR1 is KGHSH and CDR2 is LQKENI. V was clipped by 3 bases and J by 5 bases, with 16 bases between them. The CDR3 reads CASSPVQGFGETQYF. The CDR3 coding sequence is TGTGCCAGCTCACCCGTACAGGGTTTTGGTGAGACCCAGTACTTC.

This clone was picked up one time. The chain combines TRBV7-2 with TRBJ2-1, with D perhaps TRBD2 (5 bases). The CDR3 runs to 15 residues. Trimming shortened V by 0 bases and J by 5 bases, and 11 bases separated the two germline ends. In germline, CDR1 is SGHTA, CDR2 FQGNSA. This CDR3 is CASSLAGAGDNEQFF. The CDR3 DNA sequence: TGTGCCAGCAGCTTAGCGGGAGCTGGGGACAATGAGCAGTTCTTC.